This T cell receptor (beta chain) came from a study of T-cell reconstitution after alpha-beta-depleted transplantation in children. V lost 6 bases and J lost 4, with 21 bases in between. The CDR3 covers 16 residues. Unique molecular identifiers were incorporated during preparation of the TCRbeta library. MiXCR, applied by TCRdb to the PCR reads, yields one record per CDR3 protein. The sample has some 280,000 distinct CDR3 sequences, roughly 9.5% seen once. This specimen was PBMCs from the stem cell graft donor, taken from the stem cell graft. This TCR derives from a human donor who donated a stem cell graft to a child with SCID. The chain joins TRBV12-3 or TRBV12-4 to TRBJ1-2; D is possibly TRBD1 (6 bases). The CDR3 spells CASSIDPQGRGYGYTF. The CDR3 bases are TGTGCCAGCAGCATAGACCCGCAGGGGAGAGGCTATGGCTACACCTTC.